One sample yielded the 17 T cell receptor beta chains listed below, sequenced in a study of T cell responses to AZD1222 COVID-19 vaccine. Profiling relied on immunoSEQ multiplex PCR, and the TCRdb table lists in-frame clones only, not all of them. The top ten hold 7.8% of the sample, which has tens of thousands of clones, 85% to 90% seen once. The sequencing used peripheral blood, collected on day 0 of AZD1222 vaccination. These receptors were taken from an adult in good health.

The J gene is TRBJ1-1, the V gene TRBV27, with 7 nucleotides matching TRBD1. V shed 5 bases and J 7 bases; nucleotides not matched to a gene: 4. The CDR3 has 12 residues. CDR1 is MNHEY, CDR2 SMNVEV, per germline (reference sequence). The CDR3 nucleotides read TGTGCCAGCAGTCTCCGACAGGGTGAAGCTTTCTTT. Amino acid sequence: CASSLRQGEAFF.

The chain combines TRBV27 with TRBJ2-1, with TRBD2 matching 7 bases. The germline V gene has CDR1 MNHEY and CDR2 SMNVEV (reference sequence). This CDR3 contains 16 residues. With V trimmed by 5 bases and J by 7 bases, 14 bases remained unmatched. CDR3 loop: CASSTDLAAKGNEQFF. The CDR3 DNA is TGTGCCAGCAGTACGGATCTAGCGGCTAAGGGAAATGAGCAGTTCTTC.

The gene calls are TRBV2 and TRBJ2-1; D not certain. The CDR3 is 13 residues long. V was cut by 6 bases and J by 5 bases, with 11 bases left in between. Per germline, CDR1 SNHLY and CDR2 FYNNEI. DNA for the CDR3: TGTGCCAGCAGCCGGACCAAAAACAATGAGCAGTTCTTC. Translating it yields CASSRTKNNEQFF.

V and J are TRBV19 and TRBJ2-3; tentatively, D is TRBD1 (7 bases). This CDR3 contains 14 residues. Germline CDR1 reads LNHDA; CDR2 reads SQIVND (reference sequence). V was clipped by 6 bases and J by 4 bases, with 14 bases between them. The CDR3 loop reads CASSPPGGSDTQYF. The CDR3, as DNA: TGTGCCAGTAGCCCCCCAGGGGGGTCAGATACGCAGTATTTT. Based on the CDR3 plus reference TRBV19 and TRBJ2-3, the full variable domain is DGGITQSPKYLFRKEGQNVTLSCEQNLNHDAMYWYRQDPGQGLRLIYYSQIVNDFQKGDIAEGYSVSREKKESFPLTVTSAQKNPTAFYLCASSPPGGSDTQYFGPGTRLTVL.

V and J are TRBV24-1 and TRBJ2-3; 8 nucleotides agree with TRBD2. CDR1 and CDR2 (germline): KGHDR, SFDVKD. Germline trimming cut 4 bases from V and 7 bases from J; bases unmatched to any gene: 9. This CDR3 has 15 amino acids. The CDR3 spells CATSDRGGPRHTQYF. CDR3 nucleotide sequence: TGTGCCACCAGTGACCGGGGGGGGCCCCGACATACGCAGTATTTT.

The chain employs TRBV19 and TRBJ2-1; 10 nucleotides match TRBD1. Germline V lookup: CDR1 LNHDA, CDR2 SQIVND (reference sequence). This CDR3 is 16 amino acids long. V trimming: 7 bases; J trimming: 10 bases; junction bases outside the gene matches: 16. CDR3 in DNA: TGTGCCAGTAACCCCGAGGGGGGGACAGGGGCTCGGGAGCAGTTCTTC. Protein product: CASNPEGGTGAREQFF.

This chain uses TRBV4-1 with TRBJ2-3; the match to TRBD2 covers 9 bases. The CDR3 has 16 residues. The V gene end was trimmed by 0 bases and the J gene end by 5 bases; junction bases not matched to a gene: 6. Germline V gene data show CDR1 as MGHRA and CDR2 as YSYEKL. The DNA of the CDR3 is TGCGCCAGCAGCCAAGATAGAACACTAGCGGGAGATACGCAGTATTTT. Its translation: CASSQDRTLAGDTQYF.

This chain links TRBV2 with TRBJ1-5; D ambiguous. This CDR3 spans 13 amino acids. Deletions cut 6 bases from V and 0 bases from J, with 6 bases between. From germline, CDR1 is SNHLY and CDR2 FYNNEI. CDR3 sequence: CASRGYSNQPQHF. The CDR3 region has the DNA TGTGCCAGCAGGGGTTATAGCAATCAGCCCCAGCATTTT.

The rearrangement uses TRBV6-1 and TRBJ2-2; 9 bases match TRBD2. Per germline, CDR1 MNHNS and CDR2 SASEGT. The CDR3 has 16 residues. After removal of 2 bases from V and 6 bases from J, the junction contained 7 bases not matched to a gene. In DNA form, the CDR3 reads TGTGCCAGCAGTGAAATGGCGGGAGGGCTCCCCGGGGAGCTGTTTTTT. This translates into CASSEMAGGLPGELFF.

The chain uses TRBV28 and TRBJ2-7, with D unclear. V lost 6 bases, J lost 7 bases, and 19 bases lay in between. The CDR3 is made up of 14 amino acids. Germline V gene data show CDR1 as MDHEN and CDR2 as SYDVKM. This chain's CDR3 is CASSIWDVGGEQYF. The CDR3 region has the DNA TGTGCCAGCAGCATATGGGATGTTGGTGGGGAGCAGTACTTC.

DNA of the CDR3: TGTGCCAGCAGTAAGATGACTGGGGCCAACGTCCTGACTTTC. Encoded protein: CASSKMTGANVLTF. This rearrangement joins TRBV2 to TRBJ2-6, with D uncertain. Germline lookup yields CDR1 SNHLY and CDR2 FYNNEI. This CDR3 contains 14 residues. The V end lost 5 bases, the J end lost 2 bases, and 7 bases lay between the germline ends.

The table lists this clone with a count of one. The gene calls are TRBV27 and TRBJ2-7; the D is unclear. Trimming removed 5 bases at V and 0 bases at J, with 5 bases between. CDR3 length: 12 residues. CDR1 MNHEY and CDR2 SMNVEV come from the germline V gene (reference sequence). The CDR3 DNA follows: TGTGCCAGCAGTCCGAGCTCCTACGAGCAGTACTTC. Translating gives CASSPSSYEQYF.

The table lists this clone with a few counts. This chain's CDR3 is CASSPGNSPLHF. DNA for the CDR3: TGTGCCAGCTCACCGGGGAATTCACCCCTCCACTTT. The V call is TRBV18, the J call TRBJ1-6; D ambiguous. The V end was cut by 3 bases, the J end by 7 bases, with 4 bases between. The germline V gene has CDR1 KGHSH and CDR2 LQKENI. The CDR3 covers 12 residues. Full variable domain (missing parts from reference TRBV18 and TRBJ1-6): NAGVMQNPRHLVRRRGQEARLRCSPMKGHSHVYWYRQLPEEGLKFMVYLQKENIIDESGMPKERFSAEFPKEGPSILRIQQVVRGDSAAYFCASSPGNSPLHFGNGTRLTVT.

The rearrangement joins TRBV7-2 to TRBJ2-1; D is uncertain. CDR1 is SGHTA, CDR2 FQGNSA, per germline. This CDR3 contains 12 residues. V was trimmed by 5 bases and J by 4 bases, leaving 6 bases between them. CDR3 sequence (DNA): TGTGCCAGCAGCGCCACTTACAATGAGCAGTTCTTC. It specifies CASSATYNEQFF.

The chain recombines TRBV7-9 with TRBJ1-3; D call uncertain. The V and J ends lost 3 bases and 4 bases respectively, with 4 bases between them. Germline CDR1 is SEHNR and CDR2 is FQNEAQ (reference sequence). There are 12 residues in the CDR3. CDR3 region: CASSLSGNTIYF. CDR3 bases: TGTGCCAGCAGCTTGTCCGGAAACACCATATATTTT.

V gene TRBV5-1 combines with J gene TRBJ1-2, with TRBD1 identical over 8 bases. There are 15 residues in the CDR3. Trimming at V came to 0 bases and at J to 4 bases, leaving 5 bases not matched to a gene. From germline, CDR1 is SGHRS and CDR2 YFSETQ. The CDR3 bases are TGCGCCAGCAGCTTGGCAGGGGGCAAGGGCTATGGCTACACCTTC. This codes for CASSLAGGKGYGYTF.

This clone was found a few times. The genes are TRBV7-9 and TRBJ2-5, with 7 nucleotides matching TRBD2. Germline assignment: CDR1 SEHNR and CDR2 FQNEAQ (reference sequence). The CDR3 spans 15 residues. After removal of 5 bases from V and 3 bases from J, the junction contained 9 bases not matched to a gene. The DNA for the CDR3 is TGTGCCAGCAGCCCCGGGGTCGGGGGGAAAGAGACCCAGTACTTC. This encodes CASSPGVGGKETQYF.